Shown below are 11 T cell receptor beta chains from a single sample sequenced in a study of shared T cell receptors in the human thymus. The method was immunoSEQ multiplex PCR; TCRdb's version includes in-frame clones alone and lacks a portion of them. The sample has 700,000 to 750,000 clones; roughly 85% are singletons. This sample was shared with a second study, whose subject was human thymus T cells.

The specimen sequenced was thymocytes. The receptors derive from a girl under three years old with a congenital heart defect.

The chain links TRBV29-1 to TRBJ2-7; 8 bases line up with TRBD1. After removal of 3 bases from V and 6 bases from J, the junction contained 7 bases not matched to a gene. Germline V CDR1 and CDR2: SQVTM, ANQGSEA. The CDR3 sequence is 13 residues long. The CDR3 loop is CSVDGTGRGEQYF. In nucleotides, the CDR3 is TGCAGCGTTGATGGGACAGGTCGGGGCGAGCAGTACTTC.

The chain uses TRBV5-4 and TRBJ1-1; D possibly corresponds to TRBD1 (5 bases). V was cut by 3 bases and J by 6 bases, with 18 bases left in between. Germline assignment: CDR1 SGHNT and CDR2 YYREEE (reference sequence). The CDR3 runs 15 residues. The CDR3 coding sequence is TGTGCCAGCAGCTCCTTGGGGCGAGTACCCTCTGAAGCTTTCTTT. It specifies CASSSLGRVPSEAFF. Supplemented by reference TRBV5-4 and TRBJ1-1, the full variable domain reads ETGVTQSPTHLIKTRGQQVTLRCSSQSGHNTVSWYQQALGQGPQFIFQYYREEENGRGNFPPRFSGLQFPNYSSELNVNALELDDSALYLCASSSLGRVPSEAFFGQGTRLTVV.

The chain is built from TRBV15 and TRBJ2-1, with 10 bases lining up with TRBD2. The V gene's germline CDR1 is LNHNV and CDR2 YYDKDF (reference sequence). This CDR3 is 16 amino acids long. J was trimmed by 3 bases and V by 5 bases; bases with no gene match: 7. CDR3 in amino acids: CATSVSGGHFYNEQFF. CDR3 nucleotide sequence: TGTGCCACCAGCGTTAGCGGGGGGCATTTCTACAATGAGCAGTTCTTC.

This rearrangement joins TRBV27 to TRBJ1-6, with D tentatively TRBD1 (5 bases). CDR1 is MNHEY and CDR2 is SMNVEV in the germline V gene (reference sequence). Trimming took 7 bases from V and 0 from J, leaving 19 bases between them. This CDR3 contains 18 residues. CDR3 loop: CASTNRGDKSSYNSPLHF. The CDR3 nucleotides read TGTGCCAGCACCAATAGGGGTGATAAAAGCTCCTATAATTCACCCCTCCACTTT.

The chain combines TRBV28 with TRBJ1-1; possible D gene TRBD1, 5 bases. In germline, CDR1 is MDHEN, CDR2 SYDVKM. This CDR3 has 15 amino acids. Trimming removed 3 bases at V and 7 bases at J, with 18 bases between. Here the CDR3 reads CASSLGSRGGSEAFF. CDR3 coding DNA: TGTGCCAGCAGTTTGGGGTCGAGGGGCGGGAGTGAAGCTTTCTTT.

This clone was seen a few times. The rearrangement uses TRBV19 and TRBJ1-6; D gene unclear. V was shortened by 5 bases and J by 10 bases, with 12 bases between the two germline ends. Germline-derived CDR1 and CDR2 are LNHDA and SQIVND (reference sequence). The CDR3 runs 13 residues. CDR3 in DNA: TGTGCCAGTAGTCCGAGTTCGGGGTCACCCCTCCACTTT. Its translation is CASSPSSGSPLHF.

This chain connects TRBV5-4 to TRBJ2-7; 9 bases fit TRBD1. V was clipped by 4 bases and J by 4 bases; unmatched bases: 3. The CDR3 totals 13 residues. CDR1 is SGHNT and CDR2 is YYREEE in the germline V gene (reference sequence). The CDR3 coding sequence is TGTGCCAGCAGCGGGACAGGGAGATACGAGCAGTACTTC. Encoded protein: CASSGTGRYEQYF.

CDR3 residues: CASSQTDRGDTGELFF. The CDR3 DNA sequence: TGCGCCAGCAGCCAAACAGACAGGGGAGACACCGGGGAGCTGTTTTTT. The chain carries TRBV4-1 and TRBJ2-2; 8 nucleotides align to TRBD1. CDR1 is MGHRA and CDR2 is YSYEKL in the germline V gene. The CDR3 loop spans 16 amino acids. Trimming at V came to 2 bases and at J to 3 bases, leaving 5 bases not matched to a gene.

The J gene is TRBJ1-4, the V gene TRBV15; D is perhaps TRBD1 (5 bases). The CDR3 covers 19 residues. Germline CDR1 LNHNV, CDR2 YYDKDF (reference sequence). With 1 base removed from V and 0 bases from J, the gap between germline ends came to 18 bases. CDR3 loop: CATSRAILRGLTTNEKLFF. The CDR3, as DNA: TGTGCCACCAGCAGAGCCATACTTAGGGGCCTTACAACTAATGAAAAACTGTTTTTT.

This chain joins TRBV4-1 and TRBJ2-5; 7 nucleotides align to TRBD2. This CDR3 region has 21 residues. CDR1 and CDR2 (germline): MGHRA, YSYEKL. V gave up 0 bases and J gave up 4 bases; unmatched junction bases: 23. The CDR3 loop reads CASSQERGIKRDYRPGETQYF. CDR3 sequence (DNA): TGCGCCAGCAGCCAAGAGCGGGGTATCAAGCGGGACTACCGCCCGGGAGAGACCCAGTACTTC.

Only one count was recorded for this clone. The CDR3 region is CASSSRPEDRGLLLSSYEQYF. The CDR3 bases are TGTGCCAGCAGTTCTAGGCCGGAGGACAGGGGGCTCCTCCTGAGCTCCTACGAGCAGTACTTC. The V and J genes are TRBV27 and TRBJ2-7; TRBD1 agrees at 11 bases. The CDR3 spans 21 residues. The germline V gene encodes CDR1 MNHEY and CDR2 SMNVEV (reference sequence). V lost 4 bases to trimming and J lost 0 bases; unmatched junction nucleotides: 20.